The clone carrying this TCR beta chain was seen more than once but under ten times. Its antigen is unidentified. This sample is part of a study of blood T cells in healthy people across ages. Study findings and constraints: A conclusive naive versus antigen-experienced comparison was prevented by the unsorted PBMCs.

Per sample, extraction of total RNA gave at least 5 micrograms in every case. A second about 7 to 12 cycle PCR used barcoded and J-beta primers. A single record per CDR3 protein comes from TCRdb applying MiXCR to the 5' RACE reads. There are around 1.1 million distinct CDR3 sequences in the sample; around two fifths occur only once, and 13% lies in the top ten. The CDR3 totals 16 residues. Between the trimmed V and J ends, which lost 2 bases and 3 bases, there was a span of 17 bases. Germline CDR1 DFQATT, CDR2 SNEGSKA (reference sequence). The sample was blood. This TCR derives from a man younger than 35 in good health. This chain links TRBV20-1 with TRBJ2-4; weak D call: TRBD1 (6 bases). CDR3 bases: TGCAGTGCTAGATATGCAGGGGTGGGGAGCAAAAACATTCAGTACTTC. It specifies CSARYAGVGSKNIQYF.